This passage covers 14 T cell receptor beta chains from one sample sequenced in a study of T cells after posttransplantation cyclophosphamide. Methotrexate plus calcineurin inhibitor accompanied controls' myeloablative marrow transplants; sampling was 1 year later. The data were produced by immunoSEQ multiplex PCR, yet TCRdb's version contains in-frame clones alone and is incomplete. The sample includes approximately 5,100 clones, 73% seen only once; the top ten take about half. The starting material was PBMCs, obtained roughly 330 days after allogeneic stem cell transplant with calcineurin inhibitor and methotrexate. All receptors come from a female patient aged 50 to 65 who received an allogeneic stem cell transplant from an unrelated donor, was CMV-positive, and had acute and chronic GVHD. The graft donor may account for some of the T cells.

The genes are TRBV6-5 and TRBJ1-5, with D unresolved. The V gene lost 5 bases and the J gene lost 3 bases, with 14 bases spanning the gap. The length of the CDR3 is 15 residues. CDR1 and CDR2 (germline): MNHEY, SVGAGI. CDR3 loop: CASSVDQVTNQPQHF. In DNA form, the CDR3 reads TGTGCCAGCAGTGTAGACCAGGTTACCAATCAGCCCCAGCATTTT.

The CDR3 DNA is TGTGCCAGCAGACCCGGAGGGGACTATGGCTACACCTTC. This gives the protein CASRPGGDYGYTF. The V gene is TRBV5-4, the J gene TRBJ1-2; possibly TRBD1 for D (5 bases). CDR3 length equals 13 residues. Trimming pared 5 bases from V and 3 bases from J, leaving 11 bases between. From germline, CDR1 is SGHNT and CDR2 YYREEE (reference sequence).

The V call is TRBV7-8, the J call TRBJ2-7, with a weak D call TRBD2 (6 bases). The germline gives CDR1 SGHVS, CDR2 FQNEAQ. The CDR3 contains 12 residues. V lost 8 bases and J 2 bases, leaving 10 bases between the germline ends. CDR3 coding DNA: TGTGCCAGCGGCGGGGTCGCCTACGAGCAGTACTTC. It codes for CASGGVAYEQYF.

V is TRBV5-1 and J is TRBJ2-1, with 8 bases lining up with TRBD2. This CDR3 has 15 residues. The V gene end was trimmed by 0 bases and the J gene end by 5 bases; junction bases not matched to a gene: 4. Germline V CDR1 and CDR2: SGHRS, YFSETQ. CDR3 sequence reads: CASSLVSGGNNEQFF. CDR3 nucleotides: TGCGCCAGCAGCTTGGTTTCGGGGGGGAACAATGAGCAGTTCTTC.

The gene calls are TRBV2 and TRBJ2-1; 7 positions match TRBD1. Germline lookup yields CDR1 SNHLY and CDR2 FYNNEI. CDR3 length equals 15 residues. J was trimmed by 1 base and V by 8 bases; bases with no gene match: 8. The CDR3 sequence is CASVYRGPSYNEQFF. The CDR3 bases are TGTGCCAGCGTATATAGGGGGCCGTCCTACAATGAGCAGTTCTTC.

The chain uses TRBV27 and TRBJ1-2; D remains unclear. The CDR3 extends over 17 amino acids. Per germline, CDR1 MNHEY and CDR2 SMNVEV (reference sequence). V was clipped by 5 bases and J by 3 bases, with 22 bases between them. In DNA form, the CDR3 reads TGTGCCAGCAGTGAGGTGGCTTTTCGGAACGTCGACTATGGCTACACCTTC. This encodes CASSEVAFRNVDYGYTF.

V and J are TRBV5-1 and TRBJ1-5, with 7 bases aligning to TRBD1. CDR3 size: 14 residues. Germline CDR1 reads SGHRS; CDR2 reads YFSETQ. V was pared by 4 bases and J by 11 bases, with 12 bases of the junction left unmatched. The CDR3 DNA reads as TGCGCCAGCAGCCCTGGACAGGCTGGGGGAGCCCAGCATTTT. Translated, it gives CASSPGQAGGAQHF.

The CDR3 reads CASSSHRVRTGELFF. CDR3 bases: TGTGCCAGCAGCTCTCACAGGGTTAGAACCGGGGAGCTGTTTTTT. The V and J genes are TRBV7-9 and TRBJ2-2; D might be TRBD1 (6 bases). This CDR3 has 15 amino acids. Germline assignment: CDR1 SEHNR and CDR2 FQNEAQ (reference sequence). V was cut by 4 bases and J by 5 bases, with 14 bases left in between.

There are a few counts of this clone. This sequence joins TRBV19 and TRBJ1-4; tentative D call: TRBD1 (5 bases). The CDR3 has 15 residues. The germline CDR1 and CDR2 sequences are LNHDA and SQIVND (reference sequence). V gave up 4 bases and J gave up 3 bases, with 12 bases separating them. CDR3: CASSNRPSANEKLFF. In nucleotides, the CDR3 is TGTGCCAGTAGTAACAGGCCTTCGGCTAATGAAAAACTGTTTTTT.

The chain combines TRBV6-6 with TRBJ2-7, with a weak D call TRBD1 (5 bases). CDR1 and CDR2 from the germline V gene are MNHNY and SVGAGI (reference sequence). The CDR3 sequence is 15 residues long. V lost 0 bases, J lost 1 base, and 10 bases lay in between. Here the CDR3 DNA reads TGTGCCAGCAGTTACTCTAAGGGGCAGTCCTACGAGCAGTACTTC. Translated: CASSYSKGQSYEQYF.

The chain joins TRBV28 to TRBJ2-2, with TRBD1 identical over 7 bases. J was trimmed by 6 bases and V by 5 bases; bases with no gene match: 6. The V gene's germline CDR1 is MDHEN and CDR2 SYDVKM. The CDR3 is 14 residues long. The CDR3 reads CASSLIQGAGELFF. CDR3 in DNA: TGTGCCAGCAGTCTCATCCAGGGGGCCGGGGAGCTGTTTTTT.

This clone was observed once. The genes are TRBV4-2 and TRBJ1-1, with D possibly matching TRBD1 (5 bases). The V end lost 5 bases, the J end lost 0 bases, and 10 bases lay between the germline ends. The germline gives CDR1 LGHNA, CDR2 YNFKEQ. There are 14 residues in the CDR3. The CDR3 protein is CASSLWGMNTEAFF. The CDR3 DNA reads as TGTGCCAGCAGCTTGTGGGGCATGAACACTGAAGCTTTCTTT.

As DNA, the CDR3 is TGTGCCAGCAGTTTTATCCAGGGGGCCGGGGAGCTGTTTTTT. Translation gives CASSFIQGAGELFF. The rearrangement uses TRBV6-5 and TRBJ2-2; TRBD1 aligns across 7 bases. J lost 6 bases, V lost 4 bases, and 5 bases had no gene match. The CDR3 sequence is 14 residues long. From germline, CDR1 is MNHEY and CDR2 SVGAGI.

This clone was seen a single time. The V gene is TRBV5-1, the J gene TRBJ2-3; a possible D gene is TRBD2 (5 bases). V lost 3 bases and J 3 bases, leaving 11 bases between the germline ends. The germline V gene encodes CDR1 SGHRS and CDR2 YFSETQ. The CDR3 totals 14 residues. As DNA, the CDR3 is TGCGCCAGCAGCTCCCGAAGGACTACAGATACGCAGTATTTT. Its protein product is CASSSRRTTDTQYF.